This TCR beta chain was captured in a study of cytomegalovirus exposure and HLA in healthy donors. 13 Jbeta primers and 60 Vbeta primers were used for the PCR. Method: immunoSEQ multiplex PCR; TCRdb's copy keeps in-frame clones and lacks some. The sample contains 160,000 or so clones, around four fifths of which appear only once. Germline V gene lookup returns CDR1 SGHRS and CDR2 YFSETQ. V was shortened by 1 base and J by 6 bases, with 11 bases between the two germline ends. There are 14 residues in the CDR3. Sequenced material: PBMCs. The chain is built from TRBV5-1 and TRBJ2-1; D is ambiguous. This TCR came from a woman aged 25 to 39 in good health and CMV-seronegative. The CDR3 loop is CASSLLRSSNEQFF. The CDR3 bases are TGCGCCAGCAGCTTGCTGCGGTCTAGCAATGAGCAGTTCTTC.